The T cell receptor (beta chain) under discussion was sequenced for a study of T cell repertoires in cytomegalovirus infection. Across the whole study: The study used recently identified HLA-C-restricted and well-studied HLA-B-restricted CMV epitopes. Public TCR beta signatures marked donors with CMV infection and the matching HLA.

Regarding this clonotype: The target antigen is unknown.

The ends lost 7 bases at V and 3 bases at J; junction bases unmatched: 2. The CDR3 is 11 amino acids. Germline CDR1 is SQVTM and CDR2 is ANQGSEA. General study findings and limits: HLA-C-restricted CMV-specific TCR beta clonotypes prevailed in the ex vivo response. Accumulated public TCR beta family frequency recognized individuals carrying CMV together with the relevant HLA.

TCRdb re-called the reads with MiXCR, one entry per CDR3 protein. The sample has roughly 920,000 distinct CDR3 sequences; less than 40% are singletons. This TCR was recovered from a human donor in good health (CMV status not recorded). Some clones in this sample may be carry-over from other donors' samples. The material sequenced was cultured CD8+ T cells from PBMCs, taken from culture after CMV antigen stimulation. V usage is TRBV29-1 and J usage is TRBJ1-2, with 7 positions matching TRBD1. CDR3 nucleotide sequence: TGCAGCGCTACAGGGGACTATGGCTACACCTTC. Translating gives CSATGDYGYTF.